This T cell receptor beta chain came from a study of T cell repertoires in cytomegalovirus infection. Whole-study context: Well-studied HLA-B-restricted epitopes and recently identified HLA-C-restricted epitopes of CMV were both used in the study. A matching HLA type, together with CMV infection, was signaled by public TCR beta signatures. General study points: The response measured ex vivo was dominated by TCR beta clonotypes (HLA-C-restricted and CMV-specific). Summed public TCR beta family frequency identified CMV carriers bearing the relevant HLA.

TCRdb ran MiXCR on the reads and lists one entry per CDR3 protein. The table shows approximately 1,000,000 distinct CDR3 sequences, with under 40% occurring only once. The CDR3 is 17 amino acids. The V gene's germline CDR1 is MNHNY and CDR2 SVGAGI (reference sequence). After removal of 7 bases from V and 0 bases from J, the junction contained 11 bases not matched to a gene. This clonotype was counted only a few times. Its specificity is unknown. The rearrangement links TRBV6-6 to TRBJ2-3; 9 bases map to TRBD2. The sequence derives from a human donor in good health (CMV status not recorded). Some clones in this sample may be carry-over from other donors' samples. The sequenced sample was cultured CD8+ T cells from PBMCs, obtained from culture after CMV antigen stimulation. CDR3 sequence reads: CASTDGVAGDSTDTQYF. Here the CDR3 DNA reads TGTGCCAGCACCGACGGGGTAGCGGGGGACAGCACAGATACGCAGTATTTT.